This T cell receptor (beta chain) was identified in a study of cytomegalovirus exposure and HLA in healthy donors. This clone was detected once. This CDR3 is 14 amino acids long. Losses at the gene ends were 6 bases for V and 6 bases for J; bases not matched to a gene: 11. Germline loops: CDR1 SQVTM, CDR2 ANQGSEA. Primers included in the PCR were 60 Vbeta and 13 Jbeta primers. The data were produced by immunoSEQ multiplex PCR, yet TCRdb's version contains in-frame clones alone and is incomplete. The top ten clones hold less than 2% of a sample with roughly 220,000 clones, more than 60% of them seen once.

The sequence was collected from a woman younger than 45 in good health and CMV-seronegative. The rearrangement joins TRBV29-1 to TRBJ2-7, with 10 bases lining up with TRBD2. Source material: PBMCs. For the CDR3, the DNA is TGCAGCGTGGGGACTAGCGCCCCGTGGGTCGAGCAGTACTTC. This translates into CSVGTSAPWVEQYF.